These T cell receptor beta chains were read from a single sample in a study of blood T cell repertoires in COVID-19. Sequenced by immunoSEQ multiplex PCR; TCRdb stores in-frame clones only, minus some. The data hold about 190,000 clones, with 84% observed a single time. The sequenced material came from peripheral blood. The source is a man aged 25 to 45 with active or convalescent COVID-19. The CDR3 runs from the conserved cysteine through the conserved F or W. D genes are given only for firm matches. Clone size is shown for a subset of rows, as once, few, many or a class of expanded clone.

>few|TRBV7-9|.|TRBJ1-2
CASSPWTVNYGYTF
TGTGCCAGCAGCCCTTGGACAGTAAACTATGGCTACACCTTC
>.|TRBV19|.|TRBJ1-1
CASSIGLQGRGHTEAFF
TGTGCCAGTAGTATAGGTCTCCAGGGGAGGGGACACACTGAAGCTTTCTTT
>.|TRBV5-6|.|TRBJ1-1
CASSLSPGANTEAFF
TGTGCCAGCAGCTTGTCCCCAGGGGCAAACACTGAAGCTTTCTTT
>.|TRBV6-2/TRBV6-3|TRBD2|TRBJ2-7
CASSRLAGSMEQYF
TGTGCCAGCAGTAGACTAGCGGGTTCTATGGAGCAGTACTTC
>.|TRBV7-3|.|TRBJ2-1
CASSPEGGGGYNEQFF
TGTGCCAGCAGCCCCGAGGGGGGCGGGGGCTACAATGAGCAGTTCTTC
>.|TRBV19|.|TRBJ2-7
CASSMGMGGYEQYF
TGTGCCAGTAGTATGGGAATGGGGGGCTACGAGCAGTACTTC
>few|TRBV7-2|TRBD2|TRBJ2-3
CASSLNLAGGPTDTQYF
TGTGCCAGCAGCTTGAACTTAGCGGGAGGGCCAACAGATACGCAGTATTTT
>.|TRBV11-3|.|TRBJ1-1
CASSLIRDTEAFF
TGTGCCAGCAGCTTAATCCGGGACACTGAAGCTTTCTTT
>.|TRBV24-1|.|TRBJ1-4
CATSVGGSTNEKLFF
TGTGCCACCAGTGTGGGAGGGAGCACTAATGAAAAACTGTTTTTT
>.|TRBV27|TRBD1|TRBJ1-5
CASSLLQGAQPQHF
TGTGCCAGCAGTTTACTCCAGGGGGCCCAGCCCCAGCATTTT
>few|TRBV7-2|TRBD1|TRBJ1-1
CASSFQGAGTEAFF
TGTGCCAGCAGCTTCCAGGGGGCGGGCACTGAAGCTTTCTTT
>.|TRBV5-1|.|TRBJ1-4
CASAGTHNEKLFF
TGCGCCAGTGCCGGGACACATAATGAAAAACTGTTTTTT
>.|TRBV4-1|.|TRBJ1-1
CASSQEGVGANTEAFF
TGCGCCAGCAGCCAAGAAGGGGTAGGGGCGAACACTGAAGCTTTCTTT
>.|TRBV5-4|.|TRBJ1-4
CASSLAGSATNEKLFF
TGTGCCAGCAGCTTGGCCGGGAGTGCAACTAATGAAAAACTGTTTTTT
>.|TRBV5-1|TRBD1|TRBJ2-7
CASRSGTGVYEQYF
TGCGCCAGCAGATCCGGGACAGGGGTCTACGAGCAGTACTTC
>.|TRBV6-1|.|TRBJ1-1
CASSEQTGFWHTEAFF
TGTGCCAGCAGTGAACAAACAGGATTCTGGCACACTGAAGCTTTCTTT
>.|TRBV19|TRBD1|TRBJ1-5
CASRGGDRAQPQHF
TGTGCCAGTAGAGGAGGGGACAGGGCTCAGCCCCAGCATTTT
>.|TRBV29-1|TRBD1|TRBJ1-2
CSVVPGTGKSGYTF
TGCAGCGTTGTCCCCGGGACAGGGAAGAGTGGCTACACCTTC
>.|TRBV28|.|TRBJ1-6
CASRESYNSPLHF
TGTGCCAGCCGGGAATCCTATAATTCACCCCTCCACTTT
>.|TRBV5-1|TRBD1|TRBJ1-5
CASSLAGTGNQPQHF
TGCGCCAGCAGCTTGGCTGGGACAGGGAATCAGCCCCAGCATTTT
>.|TRBV4-3|TRBD1|TRBJ2-7
CASSPGTGGEYEQYF
TGCGCCAGCAGCCCCGGGACAGGGGGGGAGTACGAGCAGTACTTC
>.|TRBV19|TRBD2|TRBJ2-5
CASSASGGAETQYF
TGTGCCAGTAGTGCTAGCGGGGGGGCAGAGACCCAGTACTTC
>.|TRBV7-9|.|TRBJ2-5
CASSLYQGNRETQYF
TGTGCCAGCAGCTTATACCAGGGTAATCGAGAGACCCAGTACTTC
>.|TRBV18|.|TRBJ1-4
CASSLVDSSNEKLFF
TGTGCCAGCTCACTGGTGGACAGTTCTAATGAAAAACTGTTTTTT
>once|TRBV12-3/TRBV12-4|.|TRBJ1-1
CASRRAITEAFF
TGTGCCAGCAGGAGGGCAATCACTGAAGCTTTCTTT
>.|TRBV7-3|.|TRBJ1-1
CASSLGAARDTEAFF
TGTGCCAGCAGTTTAGGAGCTGCACGGGACACTGAAGCTTTCTTT
>few|TRBV2|.|TRBJ1-2
CARKVGTLNYGYTF
TGTGCCAGAAAGGTGGGGACACTCAACTATGGCTACACCTTC
>.|TRBV24-1|TRBD2|TRBJ2-1
CATTRGGRNNNEQFF
TGTGCCACCACCCGGGGCGGGAGGAACAACAATGAGCAGTTCTTC
>.|TRBV5-5|.|TRBJ1-1
CASSSSRGNTEAFF
TGTGCCAGCAGCTCATCCAGGGGGAACACTGAAGCTTTCTTT
>.|TRBV24-1|.|TRBJ1-5
CATSEMGGQPQHF
TGTGCCACCAGTGAAATGGGGGGTCAGCCCCAGCATTTT
>.|TRBV7-9|.|TRBJ2-7
CASSLYAGRYYEQYF
TGTGCCAGCAGCTTATATGCAGGGCGGTACTACGAGCAGTACTTC
>.|TRBV30|.|TRBJ1-6
CALRGGGNNSPLHF
TGTGCCTTAAGGGGCGGGGGGAATAATTCACCCCTCCACTTT
>.|TRBV6-6|TRBD1|TRBJ1-4
CASSWGRGGANEKLFF
TGTGCCAGCAGTTGGGGGAGAGGGGGCGCCAATGAAAAACTGTTTTTT
>.|TRBV6-5|.|TRBJ1-2
CASSSGGVSNYGYTF
TGTGCCAGCAGTTCCGGAGGGGTTTCTAACTATGGCTACACCTTC
>.|TRBV7-2|TRBD2|TRBJ2-3
CASSLTSGIADTQYF
TGTGCCAGCAGCTTAACTAGCGGGATCGCAGATACGCAGTATTTT
>.|TRBV9|.|TRBJ2-6
CASSEEDIGYSGANVLTF
TGTGCCAGCAGCGAAGAGGATATTGGATACTCTGGGGCCAACGTCCTGACTTTC
>.|TRBV19|TRBD1|TRBJ1-5
CASSNTGGGQPQHF
TGTGCCAGTAGTAACACAGGGGGCGGTCAGCCCCAGCATTTT
>.|TRBV11-3|.|TRBJ1-1
CASSLVRAVSGATEAFF
TGTGCCAGCAGCTTAGTACGGGCGGTCTCAGGGGCCACTGAAGCTTTCTTT
>.|TRBV10-2|.|TRBJ1-5
CASSETAGYSNQPQHF
TGCGCCAGCAGTGAGACGGCCGGGTATAGCAATCAGCCCCAGCATTTT
>.|TRBV5-1|.|TRBJ2-3
CASTLTASTDTQYF
TGCGCCAGCACCCTGACAGCTAGCACAGATACGCAGTATTTT
>few|TRBV7-8|.|TRBJ1-2
CASSVGRVDGYTF
TGTGCCAGCAGCGTGGGGCGAGTGGATGGCTACACCTTC
>.|TRBV5-1|TRBD1|TRBJ2-6
CASSLELGWGTGNAGANVLTF
TGCGCCAGCAGCTTGGAGTTGGGCTGGGGGACAGGGAACGCTGGGGCCAACGTCCTGACTTTC
>many|TRBV5-1|TRBD1|TRBJ1-2
CASSLAGQGNGYTF
TGCGCCAGCAGCTTGGCCGGACAGGGGAATGGCTACACCTTC
>once|TRBV24-1|TRBD2|TRBJ2-1
CATRDGLAKNEQFF
TGTGCCACCAGGGACGGACTAGCGAAAAATGAGCAGTTCTTC
>few|TRBV5-1|TRBD1|TRBJ1-2
CASSSGQGTYGYTF
TGCGCCAGCAGCTCAGGACAGGGGACCTATGGCTACACCTTC